The 24 T cell receptor beta chains given below trace back to one sample, sequenced in a study of prognosis after radiotherapy for stage I lung cancer. Two-round multiplex PCR on genomic DNA was the method by which TCR beta CDR3 was amplified. First-round PCR used primers specific to each TRBV and TRBJ gene. Each CDR3 protein is one row after TCRdb ran MiXCR on the multiplex PCR reads. The sample lists tens of thousands of distinct CDR3 sequences; more than 20% were seen once. The sample here was PBMCs, taken before or after stereotactic body radiation therapy (not recorded which). These receptor sequences come from a donor of 50 years or more with non-small cell lung cancer.

This rearrangement joins TRBV6-1 to TRBJ2-3; D may be TRBD2 (5 bases). There are 15 residues in the CDR3. Germline CDR1 MNHNS, CDR2 SASEGT. Trimming left V 6 bases short and J 6 bases short, with 19 bases between. Here the CDR3 DNA reads TGTGCCAGCAGGACTACTAGAGGTCTAACTGATACGCAGTATTTT. Amino acids: CASRTTRGLTDTQYF.

This clonotype was seen at least ten times. This chain connects TRBV9 to TRBJ2-2; D is possibly TRBD1 (6 bases). With 0 bases removed from V and 4 bases from J, the gap between germline ends came to 10 bases. This CDR3 has 15 amino acids. Germline assignment: CDR1 SGDLS and CDR2 YYNGEE. This CDR3 reads CASSVGQAGTGELFF. The DNA for the CDR3 is TGTGCCAGCAGCGTAGGACAGGCCGGCACCGGGGAGCTGTTTTTT.

This clonotype showed up many times. The chain has TRBV6-1 and TRBJ1-2, with D uncertain. Per the germline V gene, CDR1 is MNHNS and CDR2 is SASEGT. There are 14 residues in the CDR3. V gave up 7 bases and J gave up 6 bases, with 18 bases separating them. Written as DNA, the CDR3 is TGTGCCAGCAAAACGGAAGTGAGCCGGGATGGCTACACCTTC. Amino acid sequence: CASKTEVSRDGYTF.

Ten or more counts support this clonotype. This sequence joins TRBV3-1 and TRBJ1-3, with D unresolved. In germline, CDR1 is LGHDT, CDR2 YNNKEL (reference sequence). Trimming removed 2 bases at V and 0 bases at J, with 17 bases between. The CDR3 totals 18 residues. The CDR3: CASSQLSRPASSGNTIYF. The CDR3, as DNA: TGTGCCAGCAGCCAACTAAGTCGGCCGGCGAGCTCTGGAAACACCATATATTTT.

Points on this clonotype: A far larger clone is off by one base, so a read error is likely. This chain connects TRBV6-4 to TRBJ1-2; D not resolved. CDR1 MRHNA and CDR2 SNTAGT come from the germline V gene. Trimming stripped 5 bases from V and 8 bases from J, with 15 bases between. This CDR3 is 13 amino acids long. The CDR3 here is CASSYRPVFGYTF. CDR3 bases: TGTGCCAGCAGTTACCGGCCTGTATTCGGCTACACCTTC.

About this clonotype itself: One end of the junction is discordant with germline, which a read error may explain. The chain carries TRBV28 and TRBJ1-1; D possibly corresponds to TRBD1 (6 bases). The CDR3 spans 14 residues. Germline values: CDR1 MDHEN, CDR2 SYDVKM. DNA of the CDR3: TGTGCCAGCAGGATGACAGGCATGAACAATGAAGCTCTCTTT. Its protein is CASRMTGMNNEALF.

This clonotype came up many times. This chain links TRBV5-1 with TRBJ2-1; D unresolved. Trimming left V 3 bases short and J 0 bases short, with 10 bases between. Germline values: CDR1 SGHRS, CDR2 YFSETQ. There are 15 residues in the CDR3. This CDR3 is CASSSSLSSYNEQFF. The CDR3 DNA reads TGCGCCAGCAGCTCGAGCCTGAGCTCCTACAATGAGCAGTTCTTC.

To note about this clonotype: A single base separates this from a much larger clone, so it may be a read error. The rearrangement links TRBV29-1 to TRBJ1-3; D gene ambiguous. The CDR3 spans 15 residues. The germline CDR1 and CDR2 sequences are SQVTM and ANQGSEA. In DNA, the CDR3 is TGCAGGGTTGGTCACCGCTCAAGCTCTGGAAACACCATATATTTT. It translates to CRVGHRSSSGNTIYF.

A word on this clonotype: This may be a read error, as it is one base from a much larger clone. The rearrangement uses TRBV2 and TRBJ1-5; TRBD1 matches 12 bases. Germline V gives CDR1 SNHLY, CDR2 FYNNEI. The ends lost 7 bases at V and 0 bases at J; junction bases unmatched: 7. The CDR3 has 17 amino acids. This CDR3 is CASIGTGGKPSNQPQHF. The CDR3 DNA is TGTGCCAGCATCGGGACAGGGGGCAAACCTAGCAATCAGCCCCAGCATTTT.

The chain couples TRBV9 to TRBJ2-3, with TRBD2 identical over 12 bases. The length of the CDR3 is 18 residues. The germline V gene encodes CDR1 SGDLS and CDR2 YYNGEE. V shed 4 bases, J shed 4 bases, and the junction held 13 bases outside the gene matches. In DNA form, the CDR3 reads TGTGCCAGCAGCTTCCCTAGCGGGGGGGTTACTGAACCAGATACGCAGTATTTT. Translated, it gives CASSFPSGGVTEPDTQYF.

DNA for the CDR3: TGTGCCAGTAAGGATGGAGCGGGGGTCCGAGGGTATGAGCAGTTCTTC. This translates into CASKDGAGVRGYEQFF. The J gene is TRBJ2-1, the V gene TRBV19; TRBD2 agrees at 8 bases. Germline V CDR1 and CDR2: LNHDA, SQIVND (reference sequence). The CDR3 is 16 amino acids. V trimming: 7 bases; J trimming: 8 bases; junction bases outside the gene matches: 16.

Many counts were recorded for this clonotype. This sequence joins TRBV20-1 and TRBJ2-2; D possibly corresponds to TRBD2 (5 bases). CDR1 and CDR2 (germline): DFQATT, SNEGSKA (reference sequence). CDR3 size: 12 residues. The CDR3 here is CGVVRDTGELFF. The DNA for the CDR3 is TGCGGGGTGGTGAGGGACACCGGGGAGCTGTTTTTT.

For this clonotype: With a much larger clone just one base away, this may be a read error. The V gene is TRBV7-6, the J gene TRBJ2-3, with 7 positions matching TRBD1. CDR1 is SGHVS, CDR2 FNYEAQ, per germline. The CDR3 covers 12 residues. The CDR3 sequence: CSSSRGQNTQYF. The CDR3 DNA follows: TGTTCCAGCAGCCGGGGACAGAATACGCAGTATTTT.

This clonotype was recorded at least ten times. The genes are TRBV18 and TRBJ1-1; 7 bases are a match to TRBD1. This CDR3 is built from 14 residues. The germline gives CDR1 KGHSH, CDR2 LQKENI. With 4 bases clipped from V and 0 bases from J, the junction kept 2 bases outside the gene matches. CDR3 loop: CASSRDRLNTEAFF. CDR3 nucleotide sequence: TGTGCCAGCTCACGGGACAGATTGAACACTGAAGCTTTCTTT.

The gene calls are TRBV6-2 or TRBV6-3 and TRBJ2-3, with 7 bases that match TRBD1. CDR1 MNHEY and CDR2 SVGEGT come from the germline V gene. CDR3 length equals 16 residues. Trimming at V came to 6 bases and at J to 3 bases, leaving 12 bases not matched to a gene. This CDR3 reads CASRAGQVAYTDTQYF. The CDR3 DNA follows: TGTGCCAGCAGGGCCGGACAGGTTGCCTATACAGATACGCAGTATTTT.

In its sample, this clonotype was seen many times. The chain uses TRBV7-2 and TRBJ1-1; D call uncertain. The ends were cut back, 0 bases at V and 8 bases at J, with 7 bases in the middle. This CDR3 is 12 amino acids long. The germline CDR1 and CDR2 sequences are SGHTA and FQGNSA. CDR3 sequence: CASSLAGREAFF. The CDR3 DNA is TGTGCCAGCAGCTTAGCGGGGAGGGAAGCTTTCTTT. Supplemented by reference TRBV7-2 and TRBJ1-1, the full variable domain reads GAGVSQSPSNKVTEKGKDVELRCDPISGHTALYWYRQSLGQGLEFLIYFQGNSAPDKSGLPSDRFSAERTGGSVSTLTIQRTQQEDSAVYLCASSLAGREAFFGQGTRLTVV.

This clonotype has ten or more counts. The chain is built from TRBV6-1 and TRBJ2-1; D remains ambiguous. Trimming pared 6 bases from V and 3 bases from J, leaving 9 bases between. This CDR3 has 13 amino acids. Germline CDR1 reads MNHNS; CDR2 reads SASEGT. The CDR3 loop reads CASSWTDYNEQFF. The DNA of the CDR3 is TGTGCCAGCAGCTGGACGGACTACAATGAGCAGTTCTTC.

Many counts were recorded for this clonotype. The chain combines TRBV20-1 with TRBJ1-1; D is undetermined. The ends were cut back, 0 bases at V and 2 bases at J, with 10 bases in the middle. This CDR3 spans 14 amino acids. Germline CDR1 is DFQATT and CDR2 is SNEGSKA (reference sequence). The CDR3 DNA follows: TGCAGTGCTAGAGATCGAAAGGGTAACACTGAAGCTTTCTTT. Translated, it gives CSARDRKGNTEAFF.

This clonotype occurred a few times. Possible read error: a much larger clone is one base away. The chain combines TRBV20-1 with TRBJ2-5; 10 nucleotides match TRBD1. Germline CDR1 reads DFQATT; CDR2 reads SNEGSKA (reference sequence). The CDR3 has 14 amino acids. V dropped 3 bases and J dropped 5; count of bases not matched to a gene: 6. CDR3 in DNA: TGCAGTGCTAGGACGAGACAGGGGGCGGAGACCCAGTACTTC. The encoded protein is CSARTRQGAETQYF.

This clonotype was found many times. The chain uses TRBV24-1 and TRBJ2-3, with TRBD2 matching over 10 bases. The length of the CDR3 is 16 residues. J lost 4 bases, V lost 0 bases, and 3 bases had no gene match. Germline V gene data show CDR1 as KGHDR and CDR2 as SFDVKD. CDR3: CATSDLVSGGPDTQYF. Here the CDR3 DNA reads TGTGCCACCAGTGATTTGGTTAGCGGGGGGCCAGATACGCAGTATTTT.

In regard to this clonotype: An end of the junction differs from the germline gene, which may be a read error. The V call is TRBV7-6, the J call TRBJ1-3; D is possibly TRBD1 (5 bases). Germline values: CDR1 SGHVS, CDR2 FNYEAQ. The CDR3 totals 15 residues. DNA for the CDR3: TGTGCCGGCAGCTCGACAGAAGTCTCTGGAGACACCATATATTTT. It specifies CAGSSTEVSGDTIYF.

This sequence joins TRBV7-6 and TRBJ1-1; tentative D call: TRBD1 (5 bases). Trimming removed 5 bases at V and 2 bases at J, with 15 bases between. CDR1 SGHVS and CDR2 FNYEAQ come from the germline V gene. The CDR3 is 15 amino acids. For the CDR3, the DNA is TGTGCCAGCAGCCATTACGCGACAGACAACACTGAAGCTTTCTTT. It specifies CASSHYATDNTEAFF.

With respect to this clonotype: This sequence may be a read error, since a much larger clone differs from it by one base. The V and J genes are TRBV20-1 and TRBJ1-1; D is perhaps TRBD1 (5 bases). Trimming pared 5 bases from V and 6 bases from J, leaving 19 bases between. This CDR3 spans 14 amino acids. Germline lookup yields CDR1 DFQATT and CDR2 SNEGSKA (reference sequence). The CDR3 bases are TGCAGTGCTGTGACCACAGGAATTTGGTCTGAAGCTTTCTTT. Protein: CSAVTTGIWSEAFF.

This clonotype was counted ten times or more. The chain couples TRBV4-3 to TRBJ1-2, with 8 bases identical to TRBD1. CDR3 length: 15 amino acids. J lost 5 bases, V lost 4 bases, and 9 bases had no gene match. Germline V lookup: CDR1 LGHNA, CDR2 YSLEER. Written as DNA, the CDR3 is TGCGCCAGCAGCCGATCCGGGACAGGCGAGTATGGCTACACCTTC. Protein: CASSRSGTGEYGYTF.